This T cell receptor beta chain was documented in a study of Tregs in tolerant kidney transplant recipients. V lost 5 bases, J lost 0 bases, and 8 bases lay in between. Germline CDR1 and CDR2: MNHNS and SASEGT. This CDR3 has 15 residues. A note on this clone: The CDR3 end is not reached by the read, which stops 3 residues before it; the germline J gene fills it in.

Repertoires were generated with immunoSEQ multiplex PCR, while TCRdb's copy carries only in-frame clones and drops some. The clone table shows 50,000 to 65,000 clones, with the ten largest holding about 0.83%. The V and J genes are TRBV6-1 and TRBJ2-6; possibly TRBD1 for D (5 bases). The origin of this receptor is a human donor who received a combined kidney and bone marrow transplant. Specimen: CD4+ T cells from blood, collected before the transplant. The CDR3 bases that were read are TGTGCCAGCAGTCAAGACAGCTCTGGGGCCAACGTC. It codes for CASSQDSSGANV. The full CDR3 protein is CASSQDSSGANVLTF.